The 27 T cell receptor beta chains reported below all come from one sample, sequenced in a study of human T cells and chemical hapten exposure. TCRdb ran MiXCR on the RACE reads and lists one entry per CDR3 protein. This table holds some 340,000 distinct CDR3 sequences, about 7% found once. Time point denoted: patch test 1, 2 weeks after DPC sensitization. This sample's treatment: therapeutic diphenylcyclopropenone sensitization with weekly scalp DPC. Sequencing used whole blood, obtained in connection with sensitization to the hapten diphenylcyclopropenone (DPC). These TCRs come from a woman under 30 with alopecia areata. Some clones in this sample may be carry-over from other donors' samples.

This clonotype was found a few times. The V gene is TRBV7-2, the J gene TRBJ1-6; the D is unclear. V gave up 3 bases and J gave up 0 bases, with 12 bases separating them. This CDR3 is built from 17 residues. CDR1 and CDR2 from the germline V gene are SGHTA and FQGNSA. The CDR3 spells CASSFGVTRSYNSPLHF. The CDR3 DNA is TGTGCCAGCAGCTTCGGAGTGACACGCTCCTATAATTCACCCCTCCACTTT.

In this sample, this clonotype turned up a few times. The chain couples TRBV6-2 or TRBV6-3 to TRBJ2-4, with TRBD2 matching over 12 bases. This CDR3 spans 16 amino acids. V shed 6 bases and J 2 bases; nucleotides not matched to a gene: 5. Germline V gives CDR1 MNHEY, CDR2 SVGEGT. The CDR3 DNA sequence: TGTGCCAGCAGCCCTACTAGCGGGGGGACCAAAAACATTCAGTACTTC. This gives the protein CASSPTSGGTKNIQYF.

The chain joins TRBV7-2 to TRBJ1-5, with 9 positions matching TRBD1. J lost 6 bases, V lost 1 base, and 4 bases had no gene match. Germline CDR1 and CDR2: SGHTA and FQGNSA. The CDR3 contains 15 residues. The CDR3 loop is CASSLGQGDSQPQHF. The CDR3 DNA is TGTGCCAGCAGCTTAGGACAGGGGGATAGTCAGCCCCAGCATTTT.

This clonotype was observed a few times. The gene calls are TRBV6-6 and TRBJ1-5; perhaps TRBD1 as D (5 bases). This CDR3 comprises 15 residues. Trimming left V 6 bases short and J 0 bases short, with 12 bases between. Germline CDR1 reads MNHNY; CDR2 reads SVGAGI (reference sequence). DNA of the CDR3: TGTGCCAGCAGAAACGGGACGGATAGCAATCAGCCCCAGCATTTT. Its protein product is CASRNGTDSNQPQHF.

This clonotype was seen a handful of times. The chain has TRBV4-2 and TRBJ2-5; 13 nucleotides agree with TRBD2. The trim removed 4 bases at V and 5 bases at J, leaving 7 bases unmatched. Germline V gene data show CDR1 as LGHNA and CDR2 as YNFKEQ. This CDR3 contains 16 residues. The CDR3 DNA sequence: TGTGCCAGCAGCCGTCCCGGGACTAGCGGGGATGAGACCCAGTACTTC. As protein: CASSRPGTSGDETQYF.

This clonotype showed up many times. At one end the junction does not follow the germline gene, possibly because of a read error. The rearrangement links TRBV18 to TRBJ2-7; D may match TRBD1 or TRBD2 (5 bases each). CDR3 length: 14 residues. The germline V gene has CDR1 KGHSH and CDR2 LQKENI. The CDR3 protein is CASSPPGTGSERYF. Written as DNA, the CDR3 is TGTGCCAGCTCACCCCCCGGGACCGGGTCTGAGCGGTACTTC.

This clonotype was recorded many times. The CDR3 nucleotides read TGTGCCAGCAGCTTCGGGACTAGCACCGAGACCCAGTACTTC. This sequence encodes CASSFGTSTETQYF. V gene TRBV7-8 combines with J gene TRBJ2-5, with 9 positions matching TRBD2. The ends lost 3 bases at V and 5 bases at J; junction bases unmatched: 4. The CDR3 loop spans 14 amino acids. The germline gives CDR1 SGHVS, CDR2 FQNEAQ.

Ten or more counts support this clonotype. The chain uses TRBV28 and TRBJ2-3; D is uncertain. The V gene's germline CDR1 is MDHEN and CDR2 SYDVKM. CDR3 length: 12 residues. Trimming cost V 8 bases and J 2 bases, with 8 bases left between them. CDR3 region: CASDSDTDTQYF. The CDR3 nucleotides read TGTGCCAGCGACTCGGACACAGATACGCAGTATTTT.

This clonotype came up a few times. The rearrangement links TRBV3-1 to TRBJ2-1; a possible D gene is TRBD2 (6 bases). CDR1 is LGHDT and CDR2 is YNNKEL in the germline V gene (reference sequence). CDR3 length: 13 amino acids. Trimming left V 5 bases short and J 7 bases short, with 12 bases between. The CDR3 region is CASSGGGRNEQFF. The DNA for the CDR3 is TGTGCCAGCAGCGGGGGAGGACGGAATGAGCAGTTCTTC.

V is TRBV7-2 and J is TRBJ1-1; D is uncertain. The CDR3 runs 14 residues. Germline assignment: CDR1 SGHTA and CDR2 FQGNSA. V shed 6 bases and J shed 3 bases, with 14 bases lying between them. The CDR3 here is CASRSGVGDTEAFF. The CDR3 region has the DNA TGTGCCAGCAGGAGCGGGGTCGGCGACACTGAAGCTTTCTTT.

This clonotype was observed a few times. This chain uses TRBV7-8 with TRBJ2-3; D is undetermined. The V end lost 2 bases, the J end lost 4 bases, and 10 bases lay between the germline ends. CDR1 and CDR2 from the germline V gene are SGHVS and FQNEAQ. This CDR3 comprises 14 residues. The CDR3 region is CASSLPRAPDTQYF. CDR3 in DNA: TGTGCCAGCAGCTTACCCCGGGCACCAGATACGCAGTATTTT. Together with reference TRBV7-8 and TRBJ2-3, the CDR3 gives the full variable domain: GAGVSQSPRYKVAKRGQDVALRCDPISGHVSLFWYQQALGQGPEFLTYFQNEAQLDKSGLPSDRFFAERPEGSVSTLKIQRTQQEDSAVYLCASSLPRAPDTQYFGPGTRLTVL.

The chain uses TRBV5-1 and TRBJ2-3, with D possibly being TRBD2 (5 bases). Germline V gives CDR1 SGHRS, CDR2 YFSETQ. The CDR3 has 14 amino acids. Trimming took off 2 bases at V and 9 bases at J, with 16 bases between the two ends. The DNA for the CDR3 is TGCGCCAGCAGCTTCCGGACTCCTCCTTCCACGCAGTATTTT. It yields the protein CASSFRTPPSTQYF.

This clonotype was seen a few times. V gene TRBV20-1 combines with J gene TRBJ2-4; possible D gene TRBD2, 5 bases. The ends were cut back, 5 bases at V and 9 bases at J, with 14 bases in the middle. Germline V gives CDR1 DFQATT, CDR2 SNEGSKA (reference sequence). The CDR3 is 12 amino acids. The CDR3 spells CSADEGFSIQYF. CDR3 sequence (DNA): TGCAGTGCTGATGAGGGCTTTAGCATTCAGTACTTC.

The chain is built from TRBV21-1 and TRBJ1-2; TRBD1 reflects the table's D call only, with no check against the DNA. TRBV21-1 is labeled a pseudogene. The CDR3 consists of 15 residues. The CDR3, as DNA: TGTGCCAGCAGGAACCGGGACAGGGGACCGCTCGGCTACACCTTC. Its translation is CASRNRDRGPLGYTF.

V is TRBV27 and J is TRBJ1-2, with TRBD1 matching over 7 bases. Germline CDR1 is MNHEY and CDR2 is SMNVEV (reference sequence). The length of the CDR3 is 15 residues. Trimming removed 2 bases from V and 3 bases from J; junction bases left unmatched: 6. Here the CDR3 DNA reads TGTGCCAGCAGTTTACAGGGGGAAGACGACTATGGCTACACCTTC. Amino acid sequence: CASSLQGEDDYGYTF.

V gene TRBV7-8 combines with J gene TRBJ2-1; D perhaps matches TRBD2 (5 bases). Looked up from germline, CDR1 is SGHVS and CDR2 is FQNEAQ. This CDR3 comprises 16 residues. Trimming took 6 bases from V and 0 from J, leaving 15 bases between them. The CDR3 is CASRGDGPSSYNEQFF. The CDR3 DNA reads TGTGCCAGCAGGGGAGACGGGCCAAGCTCCTACAATGAGCAGTTCTTC.

CDR3 bases: TGCGCCAGCAGCTTGGATAGCTTTAATTCACCCCTCCACTTT. Its translation is CASSLDSFNSPLHF. The chain couples TRBV5-1 to TRBJ1-6, with no clear D. In germline, CDR1 is SGHRS, CDR2 YFSETQ. The CDR3 loop spans 14 amino acids. V was clipped by 0 bases and J by 6 bases, with 7 bases between them.

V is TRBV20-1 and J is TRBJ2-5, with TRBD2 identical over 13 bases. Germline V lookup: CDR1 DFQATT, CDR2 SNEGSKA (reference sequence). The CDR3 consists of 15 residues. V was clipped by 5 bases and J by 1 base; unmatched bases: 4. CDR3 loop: CSAQLAGGPQETQYF. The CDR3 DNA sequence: TGCAGTGCTCAACTAGCGGGGGGGCCCCAAGAGACCCAGTACTTC.

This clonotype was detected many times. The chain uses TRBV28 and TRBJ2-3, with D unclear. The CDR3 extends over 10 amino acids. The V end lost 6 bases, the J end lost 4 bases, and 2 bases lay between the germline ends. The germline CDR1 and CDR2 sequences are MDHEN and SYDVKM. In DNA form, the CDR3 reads TGTGCCAGCAGCGCAGATACGCAGTATTTT. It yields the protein CASSADTQYF.

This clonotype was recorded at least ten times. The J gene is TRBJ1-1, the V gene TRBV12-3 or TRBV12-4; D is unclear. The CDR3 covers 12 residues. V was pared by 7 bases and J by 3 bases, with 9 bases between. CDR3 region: CASKSDYTEAFF. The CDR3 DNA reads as TGTGCCAGCAAGTCGGATTACACTGAAGCTTTCTTT.

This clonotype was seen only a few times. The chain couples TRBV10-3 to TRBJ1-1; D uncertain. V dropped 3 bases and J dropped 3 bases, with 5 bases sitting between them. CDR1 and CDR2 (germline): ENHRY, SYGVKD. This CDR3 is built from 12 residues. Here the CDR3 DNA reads TGTGCCATCAGTGAACGGGACACTGAAGCTTTCTTT. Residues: CAISERDTEAFF.

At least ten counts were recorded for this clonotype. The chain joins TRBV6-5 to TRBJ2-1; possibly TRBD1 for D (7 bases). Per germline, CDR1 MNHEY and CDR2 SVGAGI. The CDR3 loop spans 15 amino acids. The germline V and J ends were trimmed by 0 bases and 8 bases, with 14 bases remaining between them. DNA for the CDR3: TGTGCCAGCAGTTACTCGGGGGGACAGAACGATGAGCAGTTCTTC. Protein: CASSYSGGQNDEQFF.

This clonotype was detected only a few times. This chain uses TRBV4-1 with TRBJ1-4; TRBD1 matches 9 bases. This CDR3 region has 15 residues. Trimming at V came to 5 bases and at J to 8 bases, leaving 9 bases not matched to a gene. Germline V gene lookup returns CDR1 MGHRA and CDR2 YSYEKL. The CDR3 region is CASSAQDRGDEKLFF. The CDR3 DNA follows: TGCGCCAGCAGCGCCCAGGACAGGGGTGACGAAAAACTGTTTTTT.

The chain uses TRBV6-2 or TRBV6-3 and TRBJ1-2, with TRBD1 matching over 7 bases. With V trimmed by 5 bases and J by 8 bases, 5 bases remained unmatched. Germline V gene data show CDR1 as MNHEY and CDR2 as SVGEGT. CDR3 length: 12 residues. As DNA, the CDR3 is TGTGCCAGCAGTGGGACAGTCGGAGGCTACACCTTC. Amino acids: CASSGTVGGYTF.

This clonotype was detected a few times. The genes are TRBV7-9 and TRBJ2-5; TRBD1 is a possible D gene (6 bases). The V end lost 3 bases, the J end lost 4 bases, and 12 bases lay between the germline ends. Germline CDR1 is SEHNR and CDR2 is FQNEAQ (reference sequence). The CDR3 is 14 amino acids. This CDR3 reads CASSLRGFGETQYF. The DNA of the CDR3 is TGTGCCAGCAGCTTGAGGGGGTTTGGAGAGACCCAGTACTTC.

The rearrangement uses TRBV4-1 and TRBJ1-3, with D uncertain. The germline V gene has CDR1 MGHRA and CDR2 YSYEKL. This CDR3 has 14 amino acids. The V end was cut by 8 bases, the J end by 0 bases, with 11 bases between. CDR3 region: CASRSGLSGNTIYF. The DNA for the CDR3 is TGCGCCAGCCGGAGCGGACTCTCTGGAAACACCATATATTTT.

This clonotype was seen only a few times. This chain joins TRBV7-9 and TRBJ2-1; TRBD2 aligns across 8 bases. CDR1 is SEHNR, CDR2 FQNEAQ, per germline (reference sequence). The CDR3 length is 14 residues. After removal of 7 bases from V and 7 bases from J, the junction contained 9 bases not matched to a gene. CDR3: CASTAGGGPNEQFF. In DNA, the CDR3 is TGTGCCAGCACGGCTGGCGGGGGGCCTAATGAGCAGTTCTTC.